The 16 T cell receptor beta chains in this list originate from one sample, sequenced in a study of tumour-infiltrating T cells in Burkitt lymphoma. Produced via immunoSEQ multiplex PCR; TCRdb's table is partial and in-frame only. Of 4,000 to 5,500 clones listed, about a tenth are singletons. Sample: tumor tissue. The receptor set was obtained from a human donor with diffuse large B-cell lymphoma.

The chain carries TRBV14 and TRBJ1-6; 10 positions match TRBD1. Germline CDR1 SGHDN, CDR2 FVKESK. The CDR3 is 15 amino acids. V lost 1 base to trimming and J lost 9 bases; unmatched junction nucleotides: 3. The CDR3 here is CASSQVTGGGSPLHF. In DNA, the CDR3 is TGTGCCAGCAGCCAAGTGACAGGGGGCGGTTCACCCCTCCACTTT.

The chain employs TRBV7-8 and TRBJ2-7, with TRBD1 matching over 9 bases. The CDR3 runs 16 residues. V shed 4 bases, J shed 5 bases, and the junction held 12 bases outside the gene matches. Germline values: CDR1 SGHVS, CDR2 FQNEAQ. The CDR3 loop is CASSSWTGVPLDEQYF. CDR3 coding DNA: TGTGCCAGCAGCTCCTGGACAGGGGTGCCACTCGACGAGCAGTACTTC.

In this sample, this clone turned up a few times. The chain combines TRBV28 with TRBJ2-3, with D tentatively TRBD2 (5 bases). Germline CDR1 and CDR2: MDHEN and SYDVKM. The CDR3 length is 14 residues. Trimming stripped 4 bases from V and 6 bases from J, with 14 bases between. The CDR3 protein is CASSYPGVGDTQYF. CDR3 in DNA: TGTGCCAGCAGTTATCCCGGGGTCGGGGATACGCAGTATTTT.

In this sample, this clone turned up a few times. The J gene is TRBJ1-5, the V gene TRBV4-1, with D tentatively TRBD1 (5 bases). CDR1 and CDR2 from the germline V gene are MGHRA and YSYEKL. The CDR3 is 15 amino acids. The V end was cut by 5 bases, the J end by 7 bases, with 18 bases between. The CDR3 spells CASSSYLGARQPQHF. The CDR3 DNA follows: TGCGCCAGCAGCTCCTATTTAGGGGCGAGGCAGCCCCAGCATTTT.

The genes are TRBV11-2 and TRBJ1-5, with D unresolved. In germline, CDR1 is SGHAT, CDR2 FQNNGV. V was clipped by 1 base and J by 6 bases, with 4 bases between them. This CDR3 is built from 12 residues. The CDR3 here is CASSLGGQPQHF. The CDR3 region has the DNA TGTGCCAGCAGCTTAGGGGGTCAGCCCCAGCATTTT.

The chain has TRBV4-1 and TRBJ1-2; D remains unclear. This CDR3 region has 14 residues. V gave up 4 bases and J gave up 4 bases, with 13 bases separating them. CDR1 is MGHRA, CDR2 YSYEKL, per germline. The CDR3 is CASSRPRERYGYTF. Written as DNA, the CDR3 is TGCGCCAGCAGCCGACCGCGAGAGCGCTATGGCTACACCTTC.

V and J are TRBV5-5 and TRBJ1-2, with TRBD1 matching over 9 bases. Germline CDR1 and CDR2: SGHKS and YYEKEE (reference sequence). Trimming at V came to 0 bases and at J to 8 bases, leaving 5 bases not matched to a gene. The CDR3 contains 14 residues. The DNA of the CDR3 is TGTGCCAGCAGCTTGGACAGGGGGCGTCGGGGCTACACCTTC. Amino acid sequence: CASSLDRGRRGYTF.

CDR3 nucleotide sequence: TGTGCCAGCAGTTCCGGACAGGGAGGAAATTCACCCCTCCACTTT. Protein product: CASSSGQGGNSPLHF. The rearrangement joins TRBV28 to TRBJ1-6; TRBD1 matches 8 bases. This CDR3 has 15 amino acids. Germline V lookup: CDR1 MDHEN, CDR2 SYDVKM. The ends lost 4 bases at V and 7 bases at J; junction bases unmatched: 6. Together with reference TRBV28 and TRBJ1-6, the CDR3 gives the full variable domain: DVKVTQSSRYLVKRTGEKVFLECVQDMDHENMFWYRQDPGLGLRLIYFSYDVKMKEKGDIPEGYSVSREKKERFSLILESASTNQTSMYLCASSSGQGGNSPLHFGNGTRLTVT.

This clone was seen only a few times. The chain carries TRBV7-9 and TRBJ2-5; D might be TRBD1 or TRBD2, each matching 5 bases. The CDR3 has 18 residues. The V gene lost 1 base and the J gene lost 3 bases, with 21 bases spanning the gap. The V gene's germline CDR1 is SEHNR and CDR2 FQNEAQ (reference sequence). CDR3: CASSLGGTLSGAKETQYF. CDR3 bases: TGTGCCAGCAGCTTAGGTGGAACCCTGTCCGGGGCCAAAGAGACCCAGTACTTC. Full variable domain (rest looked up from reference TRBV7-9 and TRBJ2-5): DTGVSQNPRHKITKRGQNVTFRCDPISEHNRLYWYRQTLGQGPEFLTYFQNEAQLEKSRLLSDRFSAERPKGSFSTLEIQRTEQGDSAMYLCASSLGGTLSGAKETQYFGPGTRLLVL.

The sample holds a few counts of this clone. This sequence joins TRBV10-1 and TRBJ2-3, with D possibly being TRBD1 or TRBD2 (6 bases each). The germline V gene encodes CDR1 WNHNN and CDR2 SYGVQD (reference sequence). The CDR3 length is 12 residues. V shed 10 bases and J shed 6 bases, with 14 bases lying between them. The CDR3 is CATRGPGDTQYF. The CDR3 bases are TGCGCCACCCGGGGGCCTGGGGATACGCAGTATTTT.

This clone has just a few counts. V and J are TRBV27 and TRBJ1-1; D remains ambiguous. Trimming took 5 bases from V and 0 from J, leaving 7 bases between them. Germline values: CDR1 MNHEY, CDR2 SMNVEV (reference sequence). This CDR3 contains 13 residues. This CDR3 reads CASSGPLNTEAFF. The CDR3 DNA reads TGTGCCAGCAGTGGGCCTTTGAACACTGAAGCTTTCTTT.

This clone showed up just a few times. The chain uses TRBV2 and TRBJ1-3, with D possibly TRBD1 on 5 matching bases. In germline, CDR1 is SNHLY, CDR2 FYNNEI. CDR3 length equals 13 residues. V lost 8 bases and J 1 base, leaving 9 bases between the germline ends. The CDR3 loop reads CASGGGSGNTIYF. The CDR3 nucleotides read TGTGCCAGCGGGGGGGGATCTGGAAACACCATATATTTT. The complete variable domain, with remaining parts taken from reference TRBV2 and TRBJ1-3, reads EPEVTQTPSHQVTQMGQEVILRCVPISNHLYFYWYRQILGQKVEFLVSFYNNEISEKSEIFDDQFSVERPDGSNFTLKIRSTKLEDSAMYFCASGGGSGNTIYFGEGSWLTVV.

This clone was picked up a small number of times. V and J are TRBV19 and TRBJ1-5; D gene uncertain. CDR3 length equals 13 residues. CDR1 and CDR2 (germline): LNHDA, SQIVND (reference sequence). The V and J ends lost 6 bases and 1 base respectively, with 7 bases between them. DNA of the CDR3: TGTGCCAGTAGCACCGGGAGCAATCAGCCCCAGCATTTT. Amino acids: CASSTGSNQPQHF.

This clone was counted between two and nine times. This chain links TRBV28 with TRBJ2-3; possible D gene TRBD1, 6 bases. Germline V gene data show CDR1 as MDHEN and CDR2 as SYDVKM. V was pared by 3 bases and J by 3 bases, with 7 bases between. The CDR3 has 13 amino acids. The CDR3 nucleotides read TGTGCCAGCAGTTTCCAGGGGACAGATACGCAGTATTTT. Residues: CASSFQGTDTQYF.

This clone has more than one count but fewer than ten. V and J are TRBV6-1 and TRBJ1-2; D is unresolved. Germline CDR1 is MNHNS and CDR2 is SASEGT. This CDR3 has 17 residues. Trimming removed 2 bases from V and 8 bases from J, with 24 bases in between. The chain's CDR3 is CASSENRLQARTRGYTF. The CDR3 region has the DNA TGTGCCAGCAGTGAAAACCGCTTGCAGGCGAGAACGCGGGGCTACACCTTC.

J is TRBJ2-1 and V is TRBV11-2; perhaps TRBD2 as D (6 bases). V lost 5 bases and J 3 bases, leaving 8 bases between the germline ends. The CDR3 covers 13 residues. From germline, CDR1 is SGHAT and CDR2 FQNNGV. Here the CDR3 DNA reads TGTGCCAGCAGCCTGACTAGCTACAATGAGCAGTTCTTC. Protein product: CASSLTSYNEQFF.